This paragraph covers one TCR beta chain sequence. Repertoires were generated with immunoSEQ multiplex PCR, while TCRdb's copy carries only in-frame clones and drops some. Of about 32,000 clones in the sample, about 95% were seen once. This sample stems from a study of circulating and synovial CD4+ cells in juvenile arthritis. This TCR came from a human donor with juvenile idiopathic arthritis. The sequenced material came from CD4+ T cells from blood.

The CDR3 sequence: CAISVNSRQGATEQYF. The CDR3 DNA sequence: TGTGCCATCAGTGTCAACTCGCGACAGGGGGCAACCGAGCAGTACTTC. This chain connects TRBV10-3 to TRBJ2-7; 10 bases map to TRBD1. CDR1 is ENHRY, CDR2 SYGVKD, per germline. The ends lost 4 bases at V and 6 bases at J; junction bases unmatched: 12. The CDR3 spans 16 residues.